What follows are 27 T cell receptor beta chains derived from one specimen sequenced in a study of identifying expanded T cells in peripheral blood (dated by TCRdb to about 2019). Library creation used the immunoSEQ multiplex PCR assay. The clones in this table, taken by TCRdb from immuneACCESS, are in-frame only. Not every clone is retained; where verified, under half of the shortfall comes from an unresolved V gene, and the cause of the rest is unknown. The sample table records tens of thousands of clones; approximately 90% of these occur just once. The ten largest clones capture over 15% of the sample. The sample was blood. These receptors came from a person between 18 and 75 years old in good health.

The chain has TRBV7-2 and TRBJ2-3; TRBD2 matches at 10 bases. V lost 3 bases, J lost 4 bases, and 10 bases stayed unmatched. CDR1 and CDR2 from the germline V gene are SGHTA and FQGNSA. The CDR3 contains 17 residues. Here the CDR3 reads CASSFLAGAPGPDTQYF. CDR3 bases: TGTGCCAGCAGCTTCCTAGCGGGGGCCCCGGGACCAGATACGCAGTATTTT.

The chain recombines TRBV5-1 with TRBJ1-2; 8 bases line up with TRBD1. Per germline, CDR1 SGHRS and CDR2 YFSETQ. This CDR3 spans 13 amino acids. V was pared by 6 bases and J by 5 bases, with 6 bases of the junction left unmatched. The CDR3 sequence: CASTQGAGYGYTF. The CDR3 DNA reads as TGCGCCAGCACCCAGGGGGCCGGGTATGGCTACACCTTC. The full variable domain, with the rest looked up from reference TRBV5-1 and TRBJ1-2, is KAGVTQTPRYLIKTRGQQVTLSCSPISGHRSVSWYQQTPGQGLQFLFEYFSETQRNKGNFPGRFSGRQFSNSRSEMNVSTLELGDSALYLCASTQGAGYGYTFGSGTRLTVV.

V is TRBV10-3 and J is TRBJ2-5, with TRBD1 as a possible D gene (5 bases). This CDR3 has 15 amino acids. Germline V gene data show CDR1 as ENHRY and CDR2 as SYGVKD. Trimming left V 2 bases short and J 5 bases short, with 15 bases between. The CDR3 coding sequence is TGTGCCATCAGTGAGCCCCAGTGGGGCAAGGAGACCCAGTACTTC. Amino acids: CAISEPQWGKETQYF.

Comment on this clone: The junction shows a germline mismatch at one end, possibly a read error. The J gene is TRBJ1-4, the V gene TRBV11-2, with 9 bases matching TRBD1. CDR1 SGHAT and CDR2 FQNNGV come from the germline V gene. There are 12 residues in the CDR3. DNA for the CDR3: TGTGCCAGCAGCTTAGCCCGGGACAGGGTCCTTTTT. Residues: CASSLARDRVLF. The complete variable domain, with remaining parts taken from reference TRBV11-2 and TRBJ1-4, reads EAGVAQSPRYKIIEKRQSVAFWCNPISGHATLYWYQQILGQGPKLLIQFQNNGVVDDSQLPKDRFSAERLKGVDSTLKIQPAKLEDSAVYLCASSLARDRVLFGSGTQLSVL.

This clone has a single count. One junction end disagrees with the germline gene, perhaps due to a read error. This chain links TRBV11-2 with TRBJ2-2; 8 bases line up with TRBD2. Germline assignment: CDR1 SGHAT and CDR2 FQNNGV. CDR3 length: 14 residues. The CDR3 loop is CASSLDLGRGGLFF. The CDR3 DNA sequence: TGTGCCAGCAGCTTAGATCTCGGACGGGGGGGGCTGTTTTTT.

V usage is TRBV29-1 and J usage is TRBJ2-5; D gene unclear. V shed 2 bases and J shed 5 bases, with 12 bases lying between them. The germline gives CDR1 SQVTM, CDR2 ANQGSEA. There are 13 residues in the CDR3. The CDR3 nucleotides read TGCAGCGTTGAAATTCTTAATCCGGAGACCCAGTACTTC. Translated, it gives CSVEILNPETQYF.

The CDR3 loop reads CASRRDTINSYEQYF. CDR3 DNA: TGTGCCAGCAGAAGGGACACGATAAACTCCTACGAGCAGTACTTC. The chain uses TRBV27 and TRBJ2-7, with a tentative D call TRBD1 (6 bases). V shed 6 bases and J shed 0 bases, with 15 bases lying between them. The CDR3 contains 15 residues. The germline CDR1 and CDR2 sequences are MNHEY and SMNVEV (reference sequence).

A note on this clone: An end of the junction does not agree with germline; a read error may underlie this. The CDR3 reads CAWSPGYQETQYF. The CDR3 DNA reads TGTGCCTGGAGCCCCGGGTACCAGGAGACCCAGTACTTC. This chain connects TRBV30 to TRBJ2-5; D uncertain. The CDR3 is 13 residues long. Germline CDR1 and CDR2: GTSNPN and SVGIG (reference sequence).

The chain links TRBV5-1 to TRBJ2-4; tentative D call: TRBD2 (6 bases). This CDR3 is 12 amino acids long. Germline CDR1 is SGHRS and CDR2 is YFSETQ. V was pared by 2 bases and J by 8 bases, with 8 bases between. The CDR3 DNA reads as TGCGCCAGCAGCTTCGGCGGGGACATTCAGTACTTC. Its protein product is CASSFGGDIQYF.

This clone was recorded only once. V gene TRBV18 combines with J gene TRBJ1-6; D unclear. Germline CDR1 is KGHSH and CDR2 is LQKENI. Trimming pared 2 bases from V and 7 bases from J, leaving 12 bases between. The CDR3 has 15 amino acids. The CDR3 DNA sequence: TGTGCCAGCTCACCAGGGTCGAGACAAAATTCACCCCTCCACTTT. This sequence encodes CASSPGSRQNSPLHF.

The V call is TRBV15, the J call TRBJ1-2; D remains unclear. This CDR3 region has 17 residues. CDR1 and CDR2 (germline): LNHNV, YYDKDF (reference sequence). The germline V and J ends were trimmed by 3 bases and 4 bases, with 21 bases remaining between them. The CDR3: CATSSLLLGIAGYGYTF. The CDR3 nucleotides read TGTGCCACCAGCAGCCTATTGTTGGGCATAGCGGGCTATGGCTACACCTTC.

V gene TRBV5-1 combines with J gene TRBJ2-4, with D possibly TRBD1 on 5 matching bases. V gave up 4 bases and J gave up 6 bases, with 20 bases separating them. The V gene's germline CDR1 is SGHRS and CDR2 YFSETQ. CDR3 length equals 16 residues. CDR3 protein: CASSQGLGQGGNIQYF. The CDR3 DNA sequence: TGCGCCAGCAGCCAAGGTTTGGGGCAGGGTGGAAACATTCAGTACTTC.

The rearrangement uses TRBV6-6 and TRBJ1-2, with D perhaps TRBD1 (6 bases). Germline lookup yields CDR1 MNHNY and CDR2 SVGAGI (reference sequence). CDR3 size: 14 residues. V shed 7 bases and J shed 3 bases, with 15 bases lying between them. The CDR3 protein is CASTLGGQDYGYTF. The CDR3, as DNA: TGTGCCAGCACCCTCGGGGGGCAGGACTATGGCTACACCTTC.

The CDR3 nucleotides are TGTGCCAGCAGCTTAGCCCCTACAGGGACTTCTGGAAACACCATATATTTT. Amino acids: CASSLAPTGTSGNTIYF. The rearrangement uses TRBV7-6 and TRBJ1-3, with a tentative D call TRBD1 (6 bases). CDR3 length equals 17 residues. Germline CDR1 SGHVS, CDR2 FNYEAQ. Trimming cost V 0 bases and J 1 base, with 13 bases left between them.

This rearrangement joins TRBV29-1 to TRBJ2-3; D is undetermined. This CDR3 is 11 amino acids long. Germline V CDR1 and CDR2: SQVTM, ANQGSEA. The V end was cut by 4 bases, the J end by 8 bases, with 10 bases between. CDR3 loop: CSVAPPSTQYF. In DNA form, the CDR3 reads TGCAGCGTTGCCCCTCCAAGTACGCAGTATTTT.

V usage is TRBV4-3 and J usage is TRBJ1-2, with D hard to call. Germline CDR1 reads LGHNA; CDR2 reads YSLEER. The V end was cut by 0 bases, the J end by 8 bases, with 7 bases between. The CDR3 is made up of 12 amino acids. The CDR3 DNA follows: TGCGCCAGCAGCCAAGATCGCGGGGGCTACACCTTC. It yields the protein CASSQDRGGYTF.

This chain connects TRBV11-2 to TRBJ2-4, with D perhaps TRBD2 (6 bases). Looked up from germline, CDR1 is SGHAT and CDR2 is FQNNGV. V lost 5 bases and J 9 bases, leaving 20 bases between the germline ends. The CDR3 has 15 amino acids. The CDR3, as DNA: TGTGCCAGCAGCCCCCGGACTTCGACGGGAGCCATTCAGTACTTC. This gives the protein CASSPRTSTGAIQYF.

J is TRBJ2-3 and V is TRBV13; a possible D gene is TRBD2 (5 bases). Germline V lookup: CDR1 PRHDT, CDR2 FYEKMQ (reference sequence). The V end lost 4 bases, the J end lost 3 bases, and 11 bases lay between the germline ends. The CDR3 covers 14 residues. CDR3 sequence: CASSSGLGTDTQYF. CDR3 bases: TGTGCCAGCAGCTCCGGACTGGGAACAGATACGCAGTATTTT.

The CDR3 sequence: CASRTSGSHNEQFF. DNA for the CDR3: TGTGCCAGCAGGACTAGCGGGAGCCACAATGAGCAGTTCTTC. The genes are TRBV6-1 and TRBJ2-1; 12 bases agree with TRBD2. This CDR3 is 14 amino acids long. V lost 6 bases to trimming and J lost 5 bases; unmatched junction nucleotides: 2. The germline CDR1 and CDR2 sequences are MNHNS and SASEGT.

The chain couples TRBV4-2 to TRBJ1-2; 7 positions match TRBD1. Germline assignment: CDR1 LGHNA and CDR2 YNFKEQ. The CDR3 consists of 17 residues. Germline trimming cut 0 bases from V and 5 bases from J; bases unmatched to any gene: 12. In DNA, the CDR3 is TGTGCCAGCAGCCAAGATTTGCACCCCCAGGGGGGGTATGGCTACACCTTC. Protein: CASSQDLHPQGGYGYTF.

The V call is TRBV9, the J call TRBJ2-1; D possibly corresponds to TRBD2 (5 bases). Germline CDR1 is SGDLS and CDR2 is YYNGEE. Between the trimmed V and J ends, which lost 0 bases and 10 bases, there was a span of 11 bases. The CDR3 is 13 residues long. The DNA for the CDR3 is TGTGCCAGCAGCGTAGGAGGGTCTCGGGAGCAGTTCTTC. This gives the protein CASSVGGSREQFF. Complete variable domain (other parts from reference TRBV9 and TRBJ2-1): DSGVTQTPKHLITATGQRVTLRCSPRSGDLSVYWYQQSLDQGLQFLIQYYNGEERAKGNILERFSAQQFPDLHSELNLSSLELGDSALYFCASSVGGSREQFFGPGTRLTVL.

The gene calls are TRBV27 and TRBJ1-4; D unresolved. The CDR3 runs to 15 residues. Germline V CDR1 and CDR2: MNHEY, SMNVEV (reference sequence). Trimming pared 7 bases from V and 3 bases from J, leaving 15 bases between. As DNA, the CDR3 is TGTGCCAGCAAACCCCACGGCGGGGCTAATGAAAAACTGTTTTTT. Translated: CASKPHGGANEKLFF.

The V and J genes are TRBV2 and TRBJ1-2; TRBD1 matches at 7 bases. This CDR3 has 14 residues. V shed 6 bases and J 5 bases; nucleotides not matched to a gene: 9. Germline V lookup: CDR1 SNHLY, CDR2 FYNNEI. The CDR3 reads CASSPYRGDYGYTF. DNA for the CDR3: TGTGCCAGCAGCCCATACAGGGGAGATTATGGCTACACCTTC.

The chain is built from TRBV2 and TRBJ2-3; no definite D call. This CDR3 region has 12 residues. The germline V gene has CDR1 SNHLY and CDR2 FYNNEI. Between the trimmed V and J ends, which lost 1 base and 4 bases, there was a span of 3 bases. DNA of the CDR3: TGTGCCAGCAGTGAAGGGGCAGATACGCAGTATTTT. This sequence encodes CASSEGADTQYF.

J is TRBJ2-7 and V is TRBV19, with D perhaps matching TRBD2 (7 bases). The CDR3 spans 18 residues. Between the trimmed V and J ends, which lost 6 bases and 0 bases, there was a span of 24 bases. Germline-derived CDR1 and CDR2 are LNHDA and SQIVND (reference sequence). For the CDR3, the DNA is TGTGCCAGTAGCTCAGCAGGGGAGGTCGGCGGGAGCTCCTACGAGCAGTACTTC. This sequence encodes CASSSAGEVGGSSYEQYF.

The CDR3 nucleotides are TGTGCCAGCAGCCGGTCTGGATGGGCACCCTCCTACGAGCAGTACTTC. Translating gives CASSRSGWAPSYEQYF. The chain is built from TRBV7-2 and TRBJ2-7; D not resolved. CDR3 length equals 16 residues. V lost 5 bases to trimming and J lost 0 bases, with 17 bases between them. Germline CDR1 is SGHTA and CDR2 is FQGNSA.

The rearrangement joins TRBV6-5 to TRBJ2-1, with D unclear. Between the trimmed V and J ends, which lost 2 bases and 15 bases, there was a span of 11 bases. Germline values: CDR1 MNHEY, CDR2 SVGAGI. CDR3 length: 11 amino acids. This CDR3 reads CASSYPTSLFF. Here the CDR3 DNA reads TGTGCCAGCAGTTACCCAACGTCCCTGTTCTTC.